A single sample gave rise to the 6 T cell receptor beta chains below, sequenced in a study of untreated major depressive disorder. Measured with immunoSEQ multiplex PCR; TCRdb has only the in-frame clones, and not every one. The sample comprises 20,000 to 25,000 clones, about nine tenths of which are singletons, and approximately 0.47% rests with the top ten. Material for sequencing was CD4+ T cells from PBMCs. The receptor source for this set is a woman aged 40-49 years in good health.

The rearrangement uses TRBV6-6 and TRBJ1-1; TRBD1 might be the D (5 bases). The V end was cut by 6 bases, the J end by 1 base, with 9 bases between. There are 13 residues in the CDR3. Germline-derived CDR1 and CDR2 are MNHNY and SVGAGI (reference sequence). In DNA form, the CDR3 reads TGTGCCAGCAGGCACCAGGGGAACACTGAAGCTTTCTTT. This gives the protein CASRHQGNTEAFF.

This chain links TRBV5-1 with TRBJ2-1; 7 bases are shared with TRBD1. The CDR3 is 15 residues long. The V gene's germline CDR1 is SGHRS and CDR2 YFSETQ. V dropped 0 bases and J dropped 9; count of bases not matched to a gene: 9. CDR3 coding DNA: TGCGCCAGCAGCTTGGGACAGGGTTCAACGGGTGAGCAGTTCTTC. Translated, it gives CASSLGQGSTGEQFF.

The V gene is TRBV10-3, the J gene TRBJ2-7; TRBD2 matches 16 bases. The germline V gene encodes CDR1 ENHRY and CDR2 SYGVKD. The CDR3 runs to 16 residues. Germline trimming cut 10 bases from V and 7 bases from J; bases unmatched to any gene: 13. The CDR3 protein is CATLGTSGRGSQEQYF. CDR3 nucleotides: TGTGCCACCCTCGGGACTAGCGGGAGGGGGTCACAAGAGCAGTACTTC.

This clone was recorded once. The rearrangement links TRBV7-9 to TRBJ2-1, with 7 nucleotides matching TRBD2. The CDR3 is made up of 16 amino acids. V dropped 5 bases and J dropped 10; count of bases not matched to a gene: 17. Germline V CDR1 and CDR2: SEHNR, FQNEAQ (reference sequence). The CDR3 reads CASSPREAHLPQEQFF. The CDR3 DNA sequence: TGTGCCAGCAGCCCTCGGGAGGCCCACCTTCCCCAAGAGCAGTTCTTC.

This rearrangement joins TRBV30 to TRBJ1-1; a possible D gene is TRBD1 (5 bases). Trimming removed 1 base at V and 3 bases at J, with 9 bases between. Germline loops: CDR1 GTSNPN, CDR2 SVGIG (reference sequence). The CDR3 is 13 residues long. The CDR3 loop reads CAWSGGADTEAFF. The CDR3 DNA sequence: TGTGCCTGGAGTGGAGGGGCTGACACTGAAGCTTTCTTT.

The V gene is TRBV2, the J gene TRBJ2-2; D is unresolved. This CDR3 is 13 amino acids long. Trimming took 1 base from V and 7 from J, leaving 7 bases between them. Germline CDR1 and CDR2: SNHLY and FYNNEI. The CDR3 sequence: CASSEEVGGELFF. The CDR3 region has the DNA TGTGCCAGCAGTGAAGAGGTGGGCGGGGAGCTGTTTTTT.